This TCR beta chain stems from a study of T cells in tumors after PD-1 blockade. As for the study in general: Patients had no prior checkpoint blockade, systemic immunosuppressants, or anti-cancer therapy within 4 weeks. Tumor samples averaged about 26,000 templates (range about 554-100,000) and some 6,000 unique clonotypes.

Each patient got pembrolizumab 200 mg every 3 weeks or cemiplimab 350 mg every 2 weeks. Tumor or blood genomic DNA was sequenced, with inputs of roughly 600 ng to 6,004 ng. Profiling relied on immunoSEQ multiplex PCR, and the TCRdb table lists in-frame clones only, not all of them. The data show 11,000 to 15,000 clones, around two thirds seen once. By share of the sample, this clone is large. There are 13 residues in the CDR3. V was trimmed by 7 bases and J by 3 bases, leaving 13 bases between them. Germline V lookup: CDR1 MDHEN, CDR2 SYDVKM. This receptor was taken from a human donor with cutaneous squamous cell carcinoma. The rearrangement uses TRBV28 and TRBJ2-7; tentatively, D is TRBD1 (6 bases). The specimen comprised tumor tissue, sampled after anti-PD-1 treatment. CDR3 amino acids: CASKARGDYEQYF. CDR3 DNA: TGTGCCAGCAAGGCCAGGGGAGACTACGAGCAGTACTTC.